The source of this T cell receptor beta chain is a study of shared clonotypes between healthy human individuals. The naive CD8 population came from CD45RO-negative cells selected for CCR7, without terminally differentiated effector memory CD45RA+ cells. The CDR3 contains 17 residues. V lost 4 bases and J lost 2; bases outside the gene matches: 10. Germline-derived CDR1 and CDR2 are SEHNR and FQNEAQ (reference sequence). TCRdb keeps only in-frame clones here, not all; method: immunoSEQ multiplex PCR. Of some 2 million clones listed, about 95% were seen once; the top ten hold approximately 1.2%. This sequence originates from a man aged 18 to 30 in good health. Sample: naive CD8+ T cells sorted from blood. V is TRBV7-9 and J is TRBJ2-1; TRBD2 agrees at 8 bases. CDR3 residues: CASSSPSAGGTYNEQFF. CDR3 DNA: TGTGCCAGCAGCTCACCATCGGCGGGGGGAACCTACAATGAGCAGTTCTTC.